The 5 T cell receptor beta chains presented below share a single source sample, sequenced in a study of graft-versus-host responses after intestinal transplantation. No antigen has been identified for these receptors. Clones were read by immunoSEQ multiplex PCR, and TCRdb kept only the in-frame ones, dropping some. The sample has 130,000 to 150,000 clones; around nine tenths are singletons. Sequencing used unstimulated CD4+ T cells sorted from spleen or lymph node cells, obtained before intestinal transplant. The receptors derive from a human donor who received an intestinal transplant.

The chain combines TRBV7-2 with TRBJ2-7; 8 nucleotides align to TRBD2. Germline V gives CDR1 SGHTA, CDR2 FQGNSA. Losses at the gene ends were 1 base for V and 6 bases for J; bases not matched to a gene: 8. The length of the CDR3 is 15 residues. The CDR3 loop reads CASSLGRGRPSEQYF. In DNA, the CDR3 is TGTGCCAGCAGCTTAGGCCGCGGGAGGCCATCCGAGCAGTACTTC.

This chain links TRBV18 with TRBJ2-5, with D tentatively TRBD1 or TRBD2 (5 bases each). V was cut by 1 base and J by 2 bases, with 5 bases left in between. There are 13 residues in the CDR3. The germline V gene has CDR1 KGHSH and CDR2 LQKENI. CDR3 DNA sequence: TGTGCCAGCTCACCACGGGGGCAAGAGACCCAGTACTTC. It codes for CASSPRGQETQYF.

This clone was counted once. This chain connects TRBV2 to TRBJ2-1; 9 bases align to TRBD2. Germline V gene sequence: CDR1 SNHLY, CDR2 FYNNEI. CDR3 length equals 15 residues. The J segment lost 7 bases and the V segment lost 7 bases, leaving 11 bases of the junction unmatched. The CDR3 region has the DNA TGTGCCAGCACCCGGAGTAGCGGGAGTTGGAATGAGCAGTTCTTC. It translates to CASTRSSGSWNEQFF.

The chain has TRBV7-3 and TRBJ1-1; possibly TRBD1 for D (6 bases). Per germline, CDR1 SGHTA and CDR2 FQGTGA. The CDR3 covers 13 residues. V lost 3 bases and J 6 bases, leaving 11 bases between the germline ends. CDR3: CASSFRRGAEAFF. Written as DNA, the CDR3 is TGTGCCAGCAGCTTCCGAAGGGGGGCTGAAGCTTTCTTT.

This rearrangement joins TRBV6-5 to TRBJ1-1; D might be TRBD1 (6 bases). V lost 6 bases, J lost 5 bases, and 13 bases lay in between. The germline V gene encodes CDR1 MNHEY and CDR2 SVGAGI. This CDR3 comprises 13 residues. Here the CDR3 reads CASRLQGRTEAFF. For the CDR3, the DNA is TGTGCCAGCAGATTACAGGGCCGGACTGAAGCTTTCTTT.